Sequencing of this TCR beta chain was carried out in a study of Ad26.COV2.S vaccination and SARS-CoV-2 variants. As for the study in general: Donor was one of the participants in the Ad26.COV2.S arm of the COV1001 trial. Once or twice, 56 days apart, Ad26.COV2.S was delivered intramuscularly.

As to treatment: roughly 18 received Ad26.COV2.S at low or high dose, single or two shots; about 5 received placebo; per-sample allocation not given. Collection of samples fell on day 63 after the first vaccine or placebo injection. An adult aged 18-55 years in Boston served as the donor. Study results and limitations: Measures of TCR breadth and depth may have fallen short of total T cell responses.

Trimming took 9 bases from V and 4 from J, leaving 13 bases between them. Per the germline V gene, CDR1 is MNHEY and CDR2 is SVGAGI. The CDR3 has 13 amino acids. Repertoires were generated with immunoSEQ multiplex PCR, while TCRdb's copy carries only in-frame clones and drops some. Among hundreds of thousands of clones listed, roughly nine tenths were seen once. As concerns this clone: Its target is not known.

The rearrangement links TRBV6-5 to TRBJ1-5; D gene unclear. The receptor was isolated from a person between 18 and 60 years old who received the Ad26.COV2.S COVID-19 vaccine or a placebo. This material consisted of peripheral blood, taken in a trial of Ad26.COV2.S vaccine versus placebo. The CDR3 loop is CASGREINQPQHF. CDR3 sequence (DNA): TGTGCCAGTGGAAGGGAAATTAATCAGCCCCAGCATTTT.